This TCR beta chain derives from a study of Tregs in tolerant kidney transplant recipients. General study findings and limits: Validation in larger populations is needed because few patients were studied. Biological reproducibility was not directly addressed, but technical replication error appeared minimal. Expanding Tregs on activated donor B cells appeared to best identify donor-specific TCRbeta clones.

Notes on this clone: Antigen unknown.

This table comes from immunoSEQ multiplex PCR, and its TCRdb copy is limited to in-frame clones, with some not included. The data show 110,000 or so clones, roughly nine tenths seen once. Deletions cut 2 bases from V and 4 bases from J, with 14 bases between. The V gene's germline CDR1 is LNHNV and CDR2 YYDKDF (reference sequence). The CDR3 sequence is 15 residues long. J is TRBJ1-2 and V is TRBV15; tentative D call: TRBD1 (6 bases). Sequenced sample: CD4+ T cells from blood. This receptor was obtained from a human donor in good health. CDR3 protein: CATSRNRVGSYGYTF. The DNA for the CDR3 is TGTGCCACCAGCAGAAACAGGGTCGGGAGCTATGGCTACACCTTC. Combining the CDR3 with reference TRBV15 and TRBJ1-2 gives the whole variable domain DAMVIQNPRYQVTQFGKPVTLSCSQTLNHNVMYWYQQKSSQAPKLLFHYYDKDFNNEADTPDNFQSRRPNTSFCFLDIRSPGLGDTAMYLCATSRNRVGSYGYTFGSGTRLTVV.